These T cell receptor beta chains were read from a single sample in a study of blood T cell repertoires in COVID-19. Clones were read by immunoSEQ multiplex PCR, and TCRdb kept only the in-frame ones, dropping some. The repertoire holds a few hundred thousand clones, with approximately 88% as singletons. Material for sequencing was PBMCs or T cells enriched from blood (not recorded which). These receptor sequences come from a young woman who had recovered from COVID-19. Each CDR3 is given without its conserved first and last residue. D genes are given only for firm matches.

v_gene	j_gene	d_gene	CDR3aa
TRBV6-2/TRBV6-3	TRBJ1-1	-	ASSPIYSTHEAF
TRBV28	TRBJ1-5	-	ASNLQGLNNQPQH
TRBV15	TRBJ1-2	TRBD1	ATSKGQGAQYT
TRBV11-2	TRBJ1-2	-	ASSARQGSDYGYT
TRBV7-8	TRBJ2-3	-	ASGRGGPSTDTQY
TRBV27	TRBJ1-4	-	ASSAPPPGEKLF
TRBV5-8	TRBJ1-5	-	ASSLGVGMGRDNQPQH
TRBV10-3	TRBJ1-4	-	AISESGDTYEKLF
TRBV20-1	TRBJ2-7	TRBD1	SASIPGQRLDEQY
TRBV5-6	TRBJ2-1	-	ASSPGVNYLNEQF
TRBV11-2	TRBJ1-1	-	ASSLDGGNTEAF
TRBV24-1	TRBJ1-1	-	ATVRGTEAF
TRBV9	TRBJ1-1	-	ASSVGPGQNTEAF
TRBV27	TRBJ1-1	-	ASSLSDSAEAF
TRBV24-1	TRBJ2-2	TRBD1	ATSDSRTGKNAGELF
TRBV4-3	TRBJ1-4	TRBD1	ASSNSGQAARTNEKLF
TRBV4-2	TRBJ1-2	-	ASSQDKGTLVGYT
TRBV11-2	TRBJ2-1	-	ASSLVMSYNEQF
TRBV27	TRBJ1-5	-	ASSLLGGGNQPQH
TRBV5-4	TRBJ1-1	TRBD1	ASSLATGGNTEAF
TRBV19	TRBJ1-1	-	ASSPQGNTEAF
TRBV15	TRBJ2-7	TRBD2	ATSRDWGLATEQY
TRBV3-1/TRBV3-2	TRBJ2-3	TRBD2	ASSPLSGRGPDTQY
TRBV18	TRBJ1-6	TRBD1	ASSTGQGFAH
TRBV7-9	TRBJ1-2	TRBD1	ASSPPTGTGIRRYT
TRBV19	TRBJ2-1	TRBD2	ASSISGLADNEQF
TRBV28	TRBJ1-1	-	ASSLAGGEAF
TRBV12-3/TRBV12-4	TRBJ1-2	TRBD1	ASSVNRGLGYT
TRBV4-2	TRBJ1-4	TRBD1	ASSQRTGPNEKLF
TRBV5-5	TRBJ2-1	TRBD1	ASSLAGTGEYNEQF
TRBV7-3	TRBJ2-1	TRBD2	ASSLGLAGVNEQF
TRBV29-1	TRBJ1-1	-	SVDQEAF
TRBV7-2	TRBJ2-2	-	ASSSGLNTGELF
TRBV28	TRBJ1-1	TRBD1	ASSHRQGTYSNTEAF
TRBV18	TRBJ1-3	-	ASSPERDIGNTIY
TRBV2	TRBJ1-2	-	ASSPGDYGYT
TRBV24-1	TRBJ2-5	-	ATGGGETQY
TRBV5-1	TRBJ2-7	-	ASTERGYEQY
TRBV4-3	TRBJ2-1	TRBD1	ASSQIAGGTYNEQF
TRBV9	TRBJ2-7	-	ASSPPGSGYYEQY
TRBV6-5	TRBJ1-1	-	ASWFGTSATEAF
TRBV28	TRBJ1-2	-	ASSLGGYYGYT
TRBV29-1	TRBJ1-1	-	SVERGVNTEAF
TRBV19	TRBJ1-1	-	ASSLQGIGNTEAF